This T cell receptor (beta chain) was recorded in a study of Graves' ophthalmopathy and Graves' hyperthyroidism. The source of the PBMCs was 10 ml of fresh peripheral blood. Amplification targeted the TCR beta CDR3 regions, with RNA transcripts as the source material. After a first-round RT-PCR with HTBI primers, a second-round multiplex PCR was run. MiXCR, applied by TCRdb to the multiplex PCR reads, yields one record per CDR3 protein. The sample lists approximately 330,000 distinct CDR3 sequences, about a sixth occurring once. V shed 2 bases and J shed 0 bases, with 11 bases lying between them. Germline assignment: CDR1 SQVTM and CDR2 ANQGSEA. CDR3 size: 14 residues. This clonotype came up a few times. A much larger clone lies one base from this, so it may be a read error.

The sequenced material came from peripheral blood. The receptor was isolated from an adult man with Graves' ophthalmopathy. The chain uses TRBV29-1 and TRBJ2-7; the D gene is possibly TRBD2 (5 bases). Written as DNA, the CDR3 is TGCAGCGTTGAACGTCCGGGGTTCTCCTACGAGCAGTACTTC. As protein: CSVERPGFSYEQYF.